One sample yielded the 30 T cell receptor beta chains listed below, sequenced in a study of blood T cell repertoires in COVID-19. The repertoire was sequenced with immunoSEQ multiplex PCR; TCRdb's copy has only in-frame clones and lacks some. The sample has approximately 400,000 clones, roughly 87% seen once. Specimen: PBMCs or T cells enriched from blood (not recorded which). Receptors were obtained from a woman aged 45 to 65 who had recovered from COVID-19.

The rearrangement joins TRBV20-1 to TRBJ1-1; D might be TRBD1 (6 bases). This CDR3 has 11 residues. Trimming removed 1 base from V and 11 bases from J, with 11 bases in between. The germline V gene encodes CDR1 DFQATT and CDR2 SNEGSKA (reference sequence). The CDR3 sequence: CSARGAGDAFF. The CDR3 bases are TGCAGTGCTAGAGGAGCAGGGGACGCTTTCTTT.

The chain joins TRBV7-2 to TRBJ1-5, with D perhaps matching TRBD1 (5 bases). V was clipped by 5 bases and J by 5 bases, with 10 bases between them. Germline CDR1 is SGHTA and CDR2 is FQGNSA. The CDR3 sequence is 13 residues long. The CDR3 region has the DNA TGTGCCAGCAGCCTTCCGGGGGATCAGCCCCAGCATTTT. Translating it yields CASSLPGDQPQHF.

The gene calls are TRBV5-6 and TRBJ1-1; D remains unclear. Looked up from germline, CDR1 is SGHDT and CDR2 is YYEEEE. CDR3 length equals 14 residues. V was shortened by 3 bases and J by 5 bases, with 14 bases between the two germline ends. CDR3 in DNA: TGTGCCAGCAGCTGGGTACTGGGAGGGACTGAAGCTTTCTTT. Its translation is CASSWVLGGTEAFF.

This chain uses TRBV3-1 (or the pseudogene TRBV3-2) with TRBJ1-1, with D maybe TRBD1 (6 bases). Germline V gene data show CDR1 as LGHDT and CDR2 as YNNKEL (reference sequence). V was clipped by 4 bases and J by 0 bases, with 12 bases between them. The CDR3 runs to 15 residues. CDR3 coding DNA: TGTGCCAGCAGCCCGGGGGGGCTCATGAACACTGAAGCTTTCTTT. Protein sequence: CASSPGGLMNTEAFF.

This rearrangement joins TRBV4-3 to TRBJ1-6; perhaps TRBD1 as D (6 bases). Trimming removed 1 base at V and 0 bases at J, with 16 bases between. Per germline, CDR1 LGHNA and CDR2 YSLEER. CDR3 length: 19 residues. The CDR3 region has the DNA TGCGCCAGCAGCCAAGGGACCATGGGGGCAAGCTCCTATAATTCACCCCTCCACTTT. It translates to CASSQGTMGASSYNSPLHF.

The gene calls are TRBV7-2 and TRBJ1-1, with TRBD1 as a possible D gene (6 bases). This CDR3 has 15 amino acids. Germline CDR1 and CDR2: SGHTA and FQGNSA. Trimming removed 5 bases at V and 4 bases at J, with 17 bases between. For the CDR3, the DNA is TGTGCCAGCAGCCGCAGACAAGGGGGAAGCACTGAAGCTTTCTTT. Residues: CASSRRQGGSTEAFF.

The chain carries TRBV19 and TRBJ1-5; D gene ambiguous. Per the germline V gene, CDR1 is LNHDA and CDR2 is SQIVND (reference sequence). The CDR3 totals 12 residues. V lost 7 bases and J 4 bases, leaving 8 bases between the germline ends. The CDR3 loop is CASNLLNQPQHF. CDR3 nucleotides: TGTGCCAGTAATCTTCTAAATCAGCCCCAGCATTTT.

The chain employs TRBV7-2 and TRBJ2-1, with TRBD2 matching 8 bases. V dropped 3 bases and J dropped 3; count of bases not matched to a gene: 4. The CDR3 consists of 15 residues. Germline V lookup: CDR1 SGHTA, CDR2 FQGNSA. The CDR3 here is CASSLGGGNYNEQFF. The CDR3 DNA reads TGTGCCAGCAGCTTGGGCGGGGGGAACTACAATGAGCAGTTCTTC. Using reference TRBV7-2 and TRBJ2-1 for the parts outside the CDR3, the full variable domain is GAGVSQSPSNKVTEKGKDVELRCDPISGHTALYWYRQSLGQGLEFLIYFQGNSAPDKSGLPSDRFSAERTGGSVSTLTIQRTQQEDSAVYLCASSLGGGNYNEQFFGPGTRLTVL.

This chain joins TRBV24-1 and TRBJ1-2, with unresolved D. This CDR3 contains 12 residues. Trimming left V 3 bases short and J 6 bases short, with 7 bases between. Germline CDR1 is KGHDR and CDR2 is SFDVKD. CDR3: CATSDPVNGYTF. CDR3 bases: TGTGCCACCAGTGATCCGGTGAATGGCTACACCTTC.

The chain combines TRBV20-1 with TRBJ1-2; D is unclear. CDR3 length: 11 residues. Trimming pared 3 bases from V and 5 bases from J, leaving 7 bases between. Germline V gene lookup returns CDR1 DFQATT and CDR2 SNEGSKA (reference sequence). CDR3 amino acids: CSASLYYGYTF. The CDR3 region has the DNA TGCAGTGCTAGCCTTTATTATGGCTACACCTTC.

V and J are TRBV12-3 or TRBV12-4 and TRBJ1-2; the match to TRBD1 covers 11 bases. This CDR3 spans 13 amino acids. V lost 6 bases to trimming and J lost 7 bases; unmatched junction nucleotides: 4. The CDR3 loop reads CASRRTGGGGYTF. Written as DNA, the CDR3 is TGTGCCAGCAGGAGGACAGGGGGCGGTGGCTACACCTTC.

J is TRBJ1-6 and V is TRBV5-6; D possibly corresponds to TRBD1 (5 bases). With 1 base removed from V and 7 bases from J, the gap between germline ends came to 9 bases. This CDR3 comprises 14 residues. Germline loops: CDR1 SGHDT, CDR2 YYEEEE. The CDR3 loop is CASSLPGMNSPLHF. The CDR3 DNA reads TGTGCCAGCAGCTTGCCAGGGATGAATTCACCCCTCCACTTT.

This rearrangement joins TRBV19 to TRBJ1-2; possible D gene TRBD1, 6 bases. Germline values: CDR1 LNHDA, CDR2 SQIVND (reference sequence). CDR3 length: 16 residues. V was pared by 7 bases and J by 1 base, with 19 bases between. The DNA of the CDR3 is TGTGCCAGTAACCCCGCGGGCCAGGGGAGTAACTATGGCTACACCTTC. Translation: CASNPAGQGSNYGYTF.

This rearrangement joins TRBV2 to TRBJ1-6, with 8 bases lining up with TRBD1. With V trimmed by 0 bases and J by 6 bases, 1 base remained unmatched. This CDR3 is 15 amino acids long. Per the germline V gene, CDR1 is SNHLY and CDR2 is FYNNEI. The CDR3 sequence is CASSEATGGNSPLHF. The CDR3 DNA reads TGTGCCAGCAGTGAAGCAACAGGGGGTAATTCACCCCTCCACTTT. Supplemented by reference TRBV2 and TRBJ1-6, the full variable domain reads EPEVTQTPSHQVTQMGQEVILRCVPISNHLYFYWYRQILGQKVEFLVSFYNNEISEKSEIFDDQFSVERPDGSNFTLKIRSTKLEDSAMYFCASSEATGGNSPLHFGNGTRLTVT.

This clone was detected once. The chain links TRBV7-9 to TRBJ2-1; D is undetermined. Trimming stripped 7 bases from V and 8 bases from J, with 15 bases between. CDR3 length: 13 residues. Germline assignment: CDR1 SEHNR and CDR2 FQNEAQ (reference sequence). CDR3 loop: CASKPSSSHEQFF. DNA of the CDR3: TGTGCCAGCAAACCTTCTAGTAGCCATGAGCAGTTCTTC.

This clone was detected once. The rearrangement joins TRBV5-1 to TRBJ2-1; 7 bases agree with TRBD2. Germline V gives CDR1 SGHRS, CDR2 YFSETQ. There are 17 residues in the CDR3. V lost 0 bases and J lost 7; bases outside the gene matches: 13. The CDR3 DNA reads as TGCGCCAGCAGCTTGGGAAATAGCGGGTCGTTGGGGAATGAGCAGTTCTTC. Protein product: CASSLGNSGSLGNEQFF. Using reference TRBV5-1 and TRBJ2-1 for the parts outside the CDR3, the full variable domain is KAGVTQTPRYLIKTRGQQVTLSCSPISGHRSVSWYQQTPGQGLQFLFEYFSETQRNKGNFPGRFSGRQFSNSRSEMNVSTLELGDSALYLCASSLGNSGSLGNEQFFGPGTRLTVL.

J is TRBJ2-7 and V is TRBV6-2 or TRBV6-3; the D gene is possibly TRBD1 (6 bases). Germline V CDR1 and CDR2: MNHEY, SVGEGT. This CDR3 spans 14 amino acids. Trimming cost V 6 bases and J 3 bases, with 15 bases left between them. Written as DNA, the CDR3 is TGTGCCAGCAGCCAACAGGGAGTGTTCTACGAGCAGTACTTC. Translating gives CASSQQGVFYEQYF.

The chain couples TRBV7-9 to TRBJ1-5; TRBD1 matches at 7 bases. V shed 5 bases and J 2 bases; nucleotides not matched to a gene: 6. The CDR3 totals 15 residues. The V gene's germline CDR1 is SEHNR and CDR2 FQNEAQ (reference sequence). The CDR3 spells CASSPDRVGNQPQHF. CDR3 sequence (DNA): TGTGCCAGCAGCCCAGACAGGGTGGGCAATCAGCCCCAGCATTTT.

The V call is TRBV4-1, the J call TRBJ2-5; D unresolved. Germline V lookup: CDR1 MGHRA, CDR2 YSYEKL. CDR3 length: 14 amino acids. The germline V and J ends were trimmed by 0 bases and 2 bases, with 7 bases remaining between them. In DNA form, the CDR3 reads TGCGCCAGCAGCCAAGATCAAACACAAGAGACCCAGTACTTC. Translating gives CASSQDQTQETQYF.

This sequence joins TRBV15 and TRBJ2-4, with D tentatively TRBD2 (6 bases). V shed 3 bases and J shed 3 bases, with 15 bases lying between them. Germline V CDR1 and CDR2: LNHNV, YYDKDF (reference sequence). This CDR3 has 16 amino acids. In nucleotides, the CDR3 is TGTGCCACCAGCAGCATCGACCGGGGGAACAAAAACATTCAGTACTTC. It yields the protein CATSSIDRGNKNIQYF. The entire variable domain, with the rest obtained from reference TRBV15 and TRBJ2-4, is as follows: DAMVIQNPRYQVTQFGKPVTLSCSQTLNHNVMYWYQQKSSQAPKLLFHYYDKDFNNEADTPDNFQSRRPNTSFCFLDIRSPGLGDTAMYLCATSSIDRGNKNIQYFGAGTRLSVL.

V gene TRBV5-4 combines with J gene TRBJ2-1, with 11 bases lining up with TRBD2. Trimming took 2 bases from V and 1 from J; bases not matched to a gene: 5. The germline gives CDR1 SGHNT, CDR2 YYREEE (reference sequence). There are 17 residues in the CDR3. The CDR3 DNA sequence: TGTGCCAGCAGCTTCGGACTAGCGGGTTATTCCTACAATGAGCAGTTCTTC. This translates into CASSFGLAGYSYNEQFF.

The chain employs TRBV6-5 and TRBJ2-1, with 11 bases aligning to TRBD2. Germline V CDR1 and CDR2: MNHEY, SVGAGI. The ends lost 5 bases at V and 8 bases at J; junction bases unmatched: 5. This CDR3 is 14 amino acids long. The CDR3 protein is CASSQLAGGYEQFF. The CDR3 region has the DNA TGTGCCAGCAGTCAGCTAGCGGGGGGCTATGAGCAGTTCTTC.

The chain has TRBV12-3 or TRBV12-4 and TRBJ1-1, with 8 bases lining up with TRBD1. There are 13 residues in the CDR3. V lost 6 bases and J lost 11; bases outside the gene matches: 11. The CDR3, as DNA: TGTGCCAGCAGACCGACAGGGGCTAAGGTCGCTTTCTTT. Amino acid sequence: CASRPTGAKVAFF.

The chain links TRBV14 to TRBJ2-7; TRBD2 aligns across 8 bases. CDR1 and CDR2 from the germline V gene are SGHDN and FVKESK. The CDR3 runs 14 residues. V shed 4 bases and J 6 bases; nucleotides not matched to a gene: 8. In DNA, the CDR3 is TGTGCCAGCAGCCTCCCCTCGGGGGGGGCCGAGCAGTACTTC. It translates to CASSLPSGGAEQYF. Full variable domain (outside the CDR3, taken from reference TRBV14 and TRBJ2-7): EAGVTQFPSHSVIEKGQTVTLRCDPISGHDNLYWYRRVMGKEIKFLLHFVKESKQDESGMPNNRFLAERTGGTYSTLKVQPAELEDSGVYFCASSLPSGGAEQYFGPGTRLTVT.

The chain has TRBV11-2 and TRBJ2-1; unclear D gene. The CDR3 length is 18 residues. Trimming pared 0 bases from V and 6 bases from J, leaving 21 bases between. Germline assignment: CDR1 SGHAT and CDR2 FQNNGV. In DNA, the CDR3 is TGTGCCAGCAGCTTAGATCGGTCTCGTCCAGTTCAGGTCAATGAGCAGTTCTTC. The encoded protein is CASSLDRSRPVQVNEQFF.

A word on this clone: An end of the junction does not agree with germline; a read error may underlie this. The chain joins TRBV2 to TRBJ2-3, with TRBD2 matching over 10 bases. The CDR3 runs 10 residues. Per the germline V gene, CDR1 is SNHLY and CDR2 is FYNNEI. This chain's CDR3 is CASSEGTSVF. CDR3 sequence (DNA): TGTGCCAGCAGTGAGGGGACTAGCGTTTTT.

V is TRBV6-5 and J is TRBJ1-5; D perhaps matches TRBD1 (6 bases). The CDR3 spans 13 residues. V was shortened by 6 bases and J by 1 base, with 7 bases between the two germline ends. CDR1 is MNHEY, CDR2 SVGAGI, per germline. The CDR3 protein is CASRGQSNQPQHF. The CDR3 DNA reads TGTGCCAGCAGAGGACAGAGCAATCAGCCCCAGCATTTT.

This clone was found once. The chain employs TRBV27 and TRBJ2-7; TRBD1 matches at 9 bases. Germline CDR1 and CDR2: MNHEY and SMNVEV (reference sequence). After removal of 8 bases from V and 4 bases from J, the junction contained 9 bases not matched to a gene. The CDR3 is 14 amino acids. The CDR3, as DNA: TGTGCCAGCGGTCTCGGACAGGGGAAGTACGAGCAGTACTTC. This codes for CASGLGQGKYEQYF.

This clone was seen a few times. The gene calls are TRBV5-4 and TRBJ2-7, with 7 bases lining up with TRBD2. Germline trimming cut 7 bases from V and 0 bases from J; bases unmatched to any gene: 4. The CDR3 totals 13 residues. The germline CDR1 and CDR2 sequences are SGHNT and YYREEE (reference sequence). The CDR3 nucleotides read TGTGCCAGCGGGAGGGAAGACTCCTACGAGCAGTACTTC. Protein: CASGREDSYEQYF.

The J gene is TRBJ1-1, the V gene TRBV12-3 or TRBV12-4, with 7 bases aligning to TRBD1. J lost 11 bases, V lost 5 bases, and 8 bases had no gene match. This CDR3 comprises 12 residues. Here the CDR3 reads CASSPPTGMAFF. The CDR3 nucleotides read TGTGCCAGCAGTCCGCCGACAGGGATGGCTTTCTTT.